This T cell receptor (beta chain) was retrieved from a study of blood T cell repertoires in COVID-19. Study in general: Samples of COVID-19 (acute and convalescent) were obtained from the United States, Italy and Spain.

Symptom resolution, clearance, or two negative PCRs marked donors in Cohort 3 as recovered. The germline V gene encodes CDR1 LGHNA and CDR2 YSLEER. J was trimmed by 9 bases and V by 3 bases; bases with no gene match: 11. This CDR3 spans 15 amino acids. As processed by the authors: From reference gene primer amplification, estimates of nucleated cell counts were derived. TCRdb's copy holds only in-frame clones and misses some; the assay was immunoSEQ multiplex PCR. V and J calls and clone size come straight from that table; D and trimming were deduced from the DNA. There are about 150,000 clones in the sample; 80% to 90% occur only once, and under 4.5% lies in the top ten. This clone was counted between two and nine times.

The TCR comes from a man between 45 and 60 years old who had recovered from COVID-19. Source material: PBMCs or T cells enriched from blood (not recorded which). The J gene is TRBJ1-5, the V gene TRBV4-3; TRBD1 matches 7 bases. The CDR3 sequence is CASSQTDRAPGPQHF. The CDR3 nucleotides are TGCGCCAGCAGCCAGACCGACAGGGCCCCCGGGCCCCAGCATTTT.